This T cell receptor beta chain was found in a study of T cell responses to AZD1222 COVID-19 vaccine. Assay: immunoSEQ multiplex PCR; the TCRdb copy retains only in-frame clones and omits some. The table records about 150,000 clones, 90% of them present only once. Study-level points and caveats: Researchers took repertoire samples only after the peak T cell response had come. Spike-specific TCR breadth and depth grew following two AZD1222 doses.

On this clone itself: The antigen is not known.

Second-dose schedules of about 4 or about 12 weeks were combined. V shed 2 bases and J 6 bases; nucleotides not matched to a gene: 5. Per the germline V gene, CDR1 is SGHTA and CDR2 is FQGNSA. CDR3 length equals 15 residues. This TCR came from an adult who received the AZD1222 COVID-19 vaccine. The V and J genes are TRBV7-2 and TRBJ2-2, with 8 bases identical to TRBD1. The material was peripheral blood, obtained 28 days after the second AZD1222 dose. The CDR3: CASSLNRGFSGELFF. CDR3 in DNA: TGTGCCAGCAGCTTAAACAGGGGGTTTTCCGGGGAGCTGTTTTTT.